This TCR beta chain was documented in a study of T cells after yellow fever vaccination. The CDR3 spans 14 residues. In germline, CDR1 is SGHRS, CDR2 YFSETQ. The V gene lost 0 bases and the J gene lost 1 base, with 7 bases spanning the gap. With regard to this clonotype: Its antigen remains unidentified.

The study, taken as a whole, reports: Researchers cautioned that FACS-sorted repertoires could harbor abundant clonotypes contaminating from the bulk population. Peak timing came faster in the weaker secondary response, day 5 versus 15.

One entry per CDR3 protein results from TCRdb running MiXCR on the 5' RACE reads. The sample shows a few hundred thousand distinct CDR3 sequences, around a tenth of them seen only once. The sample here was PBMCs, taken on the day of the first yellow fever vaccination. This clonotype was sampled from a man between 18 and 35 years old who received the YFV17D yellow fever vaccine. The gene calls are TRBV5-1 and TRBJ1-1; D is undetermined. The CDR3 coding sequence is TGCGCCAGCAGCTTGGAGAGGGCGAACACTGAAGCTTTCTTT. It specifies CASSLERANTEAFF.